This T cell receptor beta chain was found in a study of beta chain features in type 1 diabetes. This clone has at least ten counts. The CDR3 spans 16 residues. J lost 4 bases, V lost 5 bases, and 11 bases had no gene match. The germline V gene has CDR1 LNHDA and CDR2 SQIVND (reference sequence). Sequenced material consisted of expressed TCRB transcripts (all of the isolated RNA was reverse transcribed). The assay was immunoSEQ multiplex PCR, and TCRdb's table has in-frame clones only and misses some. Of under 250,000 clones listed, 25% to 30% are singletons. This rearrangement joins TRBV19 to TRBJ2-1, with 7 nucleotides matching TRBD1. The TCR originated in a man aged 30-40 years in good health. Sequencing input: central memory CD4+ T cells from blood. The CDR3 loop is CASSPQGRGIYNEQFF. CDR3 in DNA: TGTGCCAGTAGTCCACAGGGGAGAGGAATATACAATGAGCAGTTCTTC.